This TCR beta chain was identified during a study of cytomegalovirus exposure and HLA in healthy donors. Whole-study findings and limits: Accounts indicate the classifier identified cytomegalovirus status with strong specificity and sensitivity.

Vbeta (60) and Jbeta (13) primers were used in the PCR. Generated by immunoSEQ multiplex PCR, the TCRdb table keeps only in-frame clones and is missing some. The data hold more than 110,000 clones, with roughly 79% observed a single time. CDR1 is SGDLS and CDR2 is YYNGEE in the germline V gene. The CDR3 loop spans 14 amino acids. V lost 4 bases and J lost 1; bases outside the gene matches: 1. Points on this clone: Its antigen remains unknown.

The TCR sequence derives from a male donor in good health and CMV-seronegative. The source material was PBMCs. The chain carries TRBV9 and TRBJ2-3; 9 bases line up with TRBD2. CDR3 bases: TGTGCCAGCAGCTTAGCGGGGGGCACAGATACGCAGTATTTT. As protein: CASSLAGGTDTQYF. Filled out from reference TRBV9 and TRBJ2-3, the complete variable domain reads DSGVTQTPKHLITATGQRVTLRCSPRSGDLSVYWYQQSLDQGLQFLIQYYNGEERAKGNILERFSAQQFPDLHSELNLSSLELGDSALYFCASSLAGGTDTQYFGPGTRLTVL.